This TCR beta chain was sequenced in a study of CD8+ T cells in alopecia areata. Study-level findings and limits: An increase in clonality over normal scalp was evident in lesional scalp, especially alopecia totalis/universalis.

Germline loops: CDR1 SNHLY, CDR2 FYNNEI. This CDR3 comprises 14 residues. V gave up 7 bases and J gave up 4 bases; unmatched junction bases: 5. RNA was extracted and reverse transcribed into cDNA as the sequencing template. Clones were read by immunoSEQ multiplex PCR, and TCRdb kept only the in-frame ones, dropping some. The top ten hold 10% to 15% of the sample, which has around 100,000 clones, about 59% seen once. Of note for this clone: Its antigen remains unidentified.

Stated treatment: oral pan-JAK inhibitor, 5-10 mg twice daily. Lesional scalp punch biopsies and peripheral blood came from alopecia areata patients. Sorting separated CD4+ and CD8+ T cells out of PBMCs. This sequence was found in a human donor with alopecia areata. The material sequenced was CD8+ T cells sorted from blood, taken at week 24, from a patient treated with tofacitinib. The chain couples TRBV2 to TRBJ2-2, with TRBD2 matching over 8 bases. The CDR3 DNA sequence: TGTGCCAGCATCGGGGGGGCGAGCACCGGGGAGCTGTTTTTT. Protein product: CASIGGASTGELFF.